Below, one TCR beta chain is given with its context. The data belong to a study of identical twins. TCRdb re-called the 5' RACE reads with MiXCR, one entry per CDR3 protein. Of about 570,000 distinct CDR3 sequences listed, roughly 9.5% are singletons. The CDR3 totals 18 residues. CDR1 and CDR2 (germline): SGHVS, FQNEAQ. V dropped 1 base and J dropped 5; count of bases not matched to a gene: 7. This sample was shared with a second study, whose subject was yellow fever vaccine responses in identical twins.

The chain has TRBV7-8 and TRBJ2-5; 16 positions match TRBD2. The sample consisted of PBMCs. The origin of this receptor is a woman under 30 in good health. For the CDR3, the DNA is TGTGCCAGCAGCTTAGTAGGGACTAGCGGGAGGGCAAGGGAGACCCAGTACTTC. It translates to CASSLVGTSGRARETQYF.